This TCR beta chain was obtained from a study of human T cells and chemical hapten exposure (dated by TCRdb to the early 2020s). For the wider study: The libraries were sequenced as a pool, and the TCR yield per sample differed mostly because of small variations in library volumes within the pool. This study followed changes in the peripheral blood TCR repertoire in vivo during primary and secondary sensitization of alopecia patients to the hapten diphenylcyclopropenone (DPC). Both TCR alpha and TCR beta chains were sequenced from each blood RNA sample.

The library relied on 5' RACE. The run used an Illumina MiSeq. During library preparation, unique molecular identifiers were attached to individual cDNA molecules so that TCRs could be counted in a quantitative, reproducible way. The authors' analysis ran thus. The median number of TCRs per sample was approximately 93,000, ranging from roughly 23,224 to 700,000. V, J and CDR3 annotation of the TCR reads was performed with the Decombinator software suite. Every sample was subsampled to the same number of TCRs (28,000) for the PS versus PT1 abundance plots. Expanded TCRs were defined as absent before sensitization and observed at least eight times at the 2-week time point. TCRdb reprocessed the public reads (quality trimming at Q25 with fastp, clone calling with MiXCR) and kept in-frame beta chains. Records with the same CDR3 protein are collapsed into one entry carrying the most frequent genes and DNA. The V and J calls and clone size come from TCRdb's table, not from the authors' own analysis. The sample includes about 140,000 distinct CDR3 sequences, with 4.1% observed a single time. The top ten constitute about 1.3% of the sample.

General conclusions and limits of the study: After repeated subsampling, the strength of the expansion versus patch-test correlation and the threshold at which it became significant changed. The number of TCRs above 1 in 1000 frequency did not change with DPC sensitization; there was no evidence of global repertoire structure alterations.

This clonotype was recorded many times. No cognate antigen has been identified for it. Per-base quality was not reported, and no clone a single base away is much larger than it. Total RNA was extracted from unfractionated whole blood collected in Tempus Blood RNA tubes. About 5 healthy volunteers acted as controls for TCR sequencing and had blood drawn at day 0, 2 weeks and 6 weeks. In the germline V gene, CDR1 corresponds to SGHDT and CDR2 to YYEEEE. V was cut back by 1 base and J by 3 bases, leaving a gap of 19 bases between them. Inclusive of the bounding cysteine and phenylalanine, the CDR3 is 17 residues long. The DNA shown is the 51-base CDR3, in frame from base 1.

This TCR derives from a female donor in good health. The chain is encoded by TRBV5-6 joined to TRBJ1-2, and possibly TRBD1, on 6 matching bases. For the CDR3, the sequence is CASSLRLPGAGDYGYTF. The sequenced DNA: TGTGCCAGCAGCTTGAGGCTGCCAGGGGCAGGTGACTATGGCTACACCTTC.